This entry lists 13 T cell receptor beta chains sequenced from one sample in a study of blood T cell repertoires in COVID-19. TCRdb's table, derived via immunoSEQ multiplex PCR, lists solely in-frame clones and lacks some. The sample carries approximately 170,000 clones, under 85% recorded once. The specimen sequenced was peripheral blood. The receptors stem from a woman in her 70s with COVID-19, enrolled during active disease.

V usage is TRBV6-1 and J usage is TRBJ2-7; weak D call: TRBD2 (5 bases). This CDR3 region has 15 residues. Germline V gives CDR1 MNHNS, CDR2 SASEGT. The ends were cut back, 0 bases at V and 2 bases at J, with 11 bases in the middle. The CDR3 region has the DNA TGTGCCAGCAGTGAAGCACGGGGTGCCCCCTACGAGCAGTACTTC. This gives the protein CASSEARGAPYEQYF.

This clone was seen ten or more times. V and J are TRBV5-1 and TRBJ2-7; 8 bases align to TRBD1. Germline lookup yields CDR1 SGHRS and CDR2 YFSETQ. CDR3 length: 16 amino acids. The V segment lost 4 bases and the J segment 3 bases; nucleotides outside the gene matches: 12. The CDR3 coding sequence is TGCGCCAGCAGCGGAAAAGGACAGGGCCGCTACTACGAGCAGTACTTC. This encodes CASSGKGQGRYYEQYF.

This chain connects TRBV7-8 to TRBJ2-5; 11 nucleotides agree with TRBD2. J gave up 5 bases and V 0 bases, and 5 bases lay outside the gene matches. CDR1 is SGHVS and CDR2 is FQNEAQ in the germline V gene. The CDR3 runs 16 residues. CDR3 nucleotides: TGTGCCAGCAGCTTAGCGGAGATAGCGGGAGGGGAGACCCAGTACTTC. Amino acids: CASSLAEIAGGETQYF.

This CDR3 reads CASSLDVGSPGNTIYF. The CDR3 DNA follows: TGCGCCAGCAGCTTGGATGTGGGGAGCCCTGGAAACACCATATATTTT. The V call is TRBV5-1, the J call TRBJ1-3; D gene ambiguous. Germline V gene lookup returns CDR1 SGHRS and CDR2 YFSETQ. CDR3 length equals 16 residues. V was cut by 0 bases and J by 2 bases, with 12 bases left in between.

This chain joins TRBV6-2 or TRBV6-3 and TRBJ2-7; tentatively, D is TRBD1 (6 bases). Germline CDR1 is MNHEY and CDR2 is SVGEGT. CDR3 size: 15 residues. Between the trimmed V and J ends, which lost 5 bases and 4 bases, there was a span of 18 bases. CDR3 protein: CASSPTIPGTYEQYF. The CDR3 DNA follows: TGTGCCAGCAGTCCAACAATACCCGGGACATACGAGCAGTACTTC.

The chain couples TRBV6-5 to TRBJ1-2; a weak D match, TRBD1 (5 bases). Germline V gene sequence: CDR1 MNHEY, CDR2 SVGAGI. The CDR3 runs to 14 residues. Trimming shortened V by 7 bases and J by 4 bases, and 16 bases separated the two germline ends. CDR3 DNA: TGTGCCAGCACAGAAAGGGGAGGGGTCTATGGCTACACCTTC. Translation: CASTERGGVYGYTF.

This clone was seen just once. The CDR3 loop is CASSQGLRTGNMNTEAFF. The CDR3 region has the DNA TGCGCCAGCAGCCAAGGCCTACGGACAGGGAACATGAACACTGAAGCTTTCTTT. V and J are TRBV4-1 and TRBJ1-1, with 8 bases identical to TRBD1. Germline V gene sequence: CDR1 MGHRA, CDR2 YSYEKL. V was pared by 1 base and J by 0 bases, with 10 bases of the junction left unmatched. The CDR3 loop spans 18 amino acids.

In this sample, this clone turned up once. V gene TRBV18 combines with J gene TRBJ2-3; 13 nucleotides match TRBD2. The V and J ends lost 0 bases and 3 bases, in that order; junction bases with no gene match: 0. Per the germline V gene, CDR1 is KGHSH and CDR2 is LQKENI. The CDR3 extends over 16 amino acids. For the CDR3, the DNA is TGTGCCAGCTCACCACCGGGACTAGCGGGAACAGATACGCAGTATTTT. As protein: CASSPPGLAGTDTQYF.

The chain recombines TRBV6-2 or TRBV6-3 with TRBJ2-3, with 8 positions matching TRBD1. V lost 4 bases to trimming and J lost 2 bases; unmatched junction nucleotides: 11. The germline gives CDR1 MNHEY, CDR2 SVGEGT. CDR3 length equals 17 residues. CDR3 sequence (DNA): TGTGCCAGCAGTTCAGGGGGCGAGTTATTAGCCACAGATACGCAGTATTTT. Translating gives CASSSGGELLATDTQYF.

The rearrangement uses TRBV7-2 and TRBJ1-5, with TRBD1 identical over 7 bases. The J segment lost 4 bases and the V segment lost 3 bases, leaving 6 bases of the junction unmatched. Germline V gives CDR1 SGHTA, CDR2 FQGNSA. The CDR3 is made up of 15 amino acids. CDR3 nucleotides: TGTGCCAGCAGCTTTTCGACAGGGTTGAATCAGCCCCAGCATTTT. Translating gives CASSFSTGLNQPQHF.

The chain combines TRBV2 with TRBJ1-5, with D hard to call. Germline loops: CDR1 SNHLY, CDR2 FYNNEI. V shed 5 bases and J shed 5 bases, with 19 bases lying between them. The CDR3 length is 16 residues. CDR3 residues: CASSLSGIPLDQPQHF. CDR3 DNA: TGTGCCAGCAGTCTCTCCGGGATCCCCCTAGATCAGCCCCAGCATTTT.

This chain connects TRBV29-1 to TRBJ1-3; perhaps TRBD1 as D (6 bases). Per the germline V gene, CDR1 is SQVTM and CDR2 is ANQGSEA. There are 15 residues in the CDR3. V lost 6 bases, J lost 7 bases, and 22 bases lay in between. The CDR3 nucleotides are TGCAGCGTCCAAGGGGGGGAGGCCTTAAGGAACACCATATATTTT. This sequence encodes CSVQGGEALRNTIYF.

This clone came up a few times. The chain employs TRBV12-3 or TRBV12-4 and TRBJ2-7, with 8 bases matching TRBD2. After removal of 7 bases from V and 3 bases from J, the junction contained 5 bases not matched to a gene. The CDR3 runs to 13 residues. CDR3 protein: CASTPGTSYEQYF. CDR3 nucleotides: TGTGCCAGCACCCCTGGGACTAGCTACGAGCAGTACTTC.